This T cell receptor (beta chain) came from a study of siplizumab effects on memory and regulatory T cells. Method: immunoSEQ multiplex PCR; TCRdb's copy keeps in-frame clones and lacks some. The sample shows 100,000 to 120,000 clones, around 93% of them seen only once. J gave up 11 bases and V 6 bases, and 15 bases lay outside the gene matches. CDR3 length equals 14 residues. Germline lookup yields CDR1 SNHLY and CDR2 FYNNEI. This rearrangement joins TRBV2 to TRBJ1-1; TRBD1 aligns across 7 bases. The sequence was collected from a human donor in good health. The specimen sequenced was CD4+ T cells sorted from blood. For the CDR3, the DNA is TGTGCCAGCAGAAAAGACAGGGAAATAGAGGGGGCTTTCTTT. Translating gives CASRKDREIEGAFF.